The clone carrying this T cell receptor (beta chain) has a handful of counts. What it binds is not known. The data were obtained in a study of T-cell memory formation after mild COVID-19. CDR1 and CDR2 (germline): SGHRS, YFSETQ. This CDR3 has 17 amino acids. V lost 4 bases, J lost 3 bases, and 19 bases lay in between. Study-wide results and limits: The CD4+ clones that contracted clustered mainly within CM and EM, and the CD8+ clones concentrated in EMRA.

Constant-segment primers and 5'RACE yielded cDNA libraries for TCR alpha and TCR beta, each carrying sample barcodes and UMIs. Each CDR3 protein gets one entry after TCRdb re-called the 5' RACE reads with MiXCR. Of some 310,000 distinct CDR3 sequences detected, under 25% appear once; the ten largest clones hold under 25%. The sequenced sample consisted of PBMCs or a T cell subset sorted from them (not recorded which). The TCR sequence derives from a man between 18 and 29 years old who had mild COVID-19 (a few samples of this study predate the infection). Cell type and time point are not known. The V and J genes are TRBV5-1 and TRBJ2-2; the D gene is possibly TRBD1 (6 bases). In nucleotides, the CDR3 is TGCGCCAGCAGCCTCCCCGGGGACACCGATCACACCGGGGAGCTGTTTTTT. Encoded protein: CASSLPGDTDHTGELFF.